This is a list of T cell receptor beta chains from one sample in a study of CD8+ T cells in alopecia areata. Produced via immunoSEQ multiplex PCR; TCRdb's table is partial and in-frame only. The sample contains around 150,000 clones, roughly four fifths of which appear only once. The sample consisted of CD8+ T cells sorted from blood, taken at week 4, from a patient treated with tofacitinib. These receptors were collected from a human donor with alopecia areata. Each CDR3 is given with its conserved first and last residue. Each record gives: D gene, clone size, J gene, V gene, CDR3 DNA, CDR3 protein. D genes are given only for firm matches. For some rows the clone size is stated as once, few or many, or as a class when expanded; others skip it.

D gene: NA
clone size: NA
J gene: TRBJ2-3
V gene: TRBV5-1
CDR3 DNA: TGCGCCAGCAGCTTGAGGGGCGAGCCAGATACGCAGTATTTT
CDR3 protein: CASSLRGEPDTQYF

D gene: TRBD1
clone size: NA
J gene: TRBJ1-1
V gene: TRBV4-1
CDR3 DNA: TGCGCCAGCAGCCAAGGCGGAGCGACAGGGCTTAACACTGAAGCTTTCTTT
CDR3 protein: CASSQGGATGLNTEAFF

D gene: NA
clone size: NA
J gene: TRBJ1-1
V gene: TRBV25-1
CDR3 DNA: TGTGCCAGCAGTCCTCAGGGGATTGAAGCTTTCTTT
CDR3 protein: CASSPQGIEAFF

D gene: NA
clone size: NA
J gene: TRBJ2-1
V gene: TRBV7-9
CDR3 DNA: TGTGCCAGCAGCTTAGCGCCTGGGGTTGAGCAGTTCTTC
CDR3 protein: CASSLAPGVEQFF

D gene: TRBD2
clone size: once
J gene: TRBJ2-1
V gene: TRBV7-2
CDR3 DNA: TGTGCCAGCAGCCCACGACTAGCGGGGAGGTCCTACAATGAGCAGTTCTTC
CDR3 protein: CASSPRLAGRSYNEQFF

D gene: NA
clone size: NA
J gene: TRBJ2-1
V gene: TRBV27
CDR3 DNA: TGTGCCAGCAGTCCCCTCGGGACATCCTTCTCCTACAATGAGCAGTTCTTC
CDR3 protein: CASSPLGTSFSYNEQFF

D gene: NA
clone size: few
J gene: TRBJ2-1
V gene: TRBV5-1
CDR3 DNA: TGCGCCAGCAGCTTGGAAGTGAAGGATGAGCAGTTCTTC
CDR3 protein: CASSLEVKDEQFF

D gene: NA
clone size: NA
J gene: TRBJ2-5
V gene: TRBV21-1
CDR3 DNA: TGTGCCAGCAGCAACGGGAACAGGGGGAGAAAACAAGAGACCCAGTACTTC
CDR3 protein: CASSNGNRGRKQETQYF

D gene: TRBD1
clone size: NA
J gene: TRBJ1-2
V gene: TRBV9
CDR3 DNA: TGTGCCAGCAGCGCGCATCGGGACAGGGGGTTTTATGGCTACACCTTC
CDR3 protein: CASSAHRDRGFYGYTF

D gene: NA
clone size: once
J gene: TRBJ2-7
V gene: TRBV7-8
CDR3 DNA: TGTGCCAGCAGCTTAGAGGGCGGCGAGCAGTACTTC
CDR3 protein: CASSLEGGEQYF

D gene: NA
clone size: NA
J gene: TRBJ2-1
V gene: TRBV4-1
CDR3 DNA: TGCGCCAGCAGCGACAGAGGGGATGAGCAGTTCTTC
CDR3 protein: CASSDRGDEQFF

D gene: NA
clone size: NA
J gene: TRBJ2-7
V gene: TRBV13
CDR3 DNA: TGTGCCAGCAGCTTACACGGGGAATCCGGCTACGAGCAGTACTTC
CDR3 protein: CASSLHGESGYEQYF